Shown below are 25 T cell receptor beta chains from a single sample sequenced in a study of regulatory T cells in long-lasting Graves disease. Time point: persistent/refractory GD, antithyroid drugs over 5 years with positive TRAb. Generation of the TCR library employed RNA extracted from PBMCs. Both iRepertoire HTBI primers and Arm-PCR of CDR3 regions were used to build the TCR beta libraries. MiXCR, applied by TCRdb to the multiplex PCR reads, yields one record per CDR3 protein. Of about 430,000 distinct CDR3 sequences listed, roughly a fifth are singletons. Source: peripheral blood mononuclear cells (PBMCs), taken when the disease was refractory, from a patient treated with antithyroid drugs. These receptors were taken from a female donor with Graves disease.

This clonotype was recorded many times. For the CDR3, the DNA is TGTGCCAGCAGAGCCATGGGCGGGAGCTCCTACGAGCAGTACTTC. Its translation: CASRAMGGSSYEQYF. The rearrangement joins TRBV28 to TRBJ2-7, with 7 bases aligning to TRBD2. Germline assignment: CDR1 MDHEN and CDR2 SYDVKM. The J segment lost 0 bases and the V segment lost 6 bases, leaving 8 bases of the junction unmatched. This CDR3 contains 15 residues.

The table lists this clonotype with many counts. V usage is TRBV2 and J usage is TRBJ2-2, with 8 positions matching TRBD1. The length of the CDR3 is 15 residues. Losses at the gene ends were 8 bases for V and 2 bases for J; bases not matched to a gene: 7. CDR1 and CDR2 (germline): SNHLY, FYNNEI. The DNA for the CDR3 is TGTGCCAGCGCTTTGTCAGGGGGCAACACCGGGGAGCTGTTTTTT. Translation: CASALSGGNTGELFF.

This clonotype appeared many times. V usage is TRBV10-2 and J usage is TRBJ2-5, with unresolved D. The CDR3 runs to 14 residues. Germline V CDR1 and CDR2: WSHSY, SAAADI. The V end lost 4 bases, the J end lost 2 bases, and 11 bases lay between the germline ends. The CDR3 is CASSVEDGQETQYF. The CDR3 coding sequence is TGCGCCAGCAGTGTAGAGGACGGACAAGAGACCCAGTACTTC.

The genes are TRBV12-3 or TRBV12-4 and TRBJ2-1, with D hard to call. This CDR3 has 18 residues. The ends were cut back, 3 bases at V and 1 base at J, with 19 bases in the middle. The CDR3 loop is CASSFPPVAWGSYNEQFF. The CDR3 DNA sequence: TGTGCCAGCAGTTTCCCCCCAGTAGCTTGGGGATCCTACAATGAGCAGTTCTTC.

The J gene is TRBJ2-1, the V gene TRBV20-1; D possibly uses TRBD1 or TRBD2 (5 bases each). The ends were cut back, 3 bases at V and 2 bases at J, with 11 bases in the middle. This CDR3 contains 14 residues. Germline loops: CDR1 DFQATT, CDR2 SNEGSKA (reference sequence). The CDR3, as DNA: TGCAGTGCTAGGTGGATGGGGGCCTACAATGAGCAGTTCTTC. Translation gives CSARWMGAYNEQFF.

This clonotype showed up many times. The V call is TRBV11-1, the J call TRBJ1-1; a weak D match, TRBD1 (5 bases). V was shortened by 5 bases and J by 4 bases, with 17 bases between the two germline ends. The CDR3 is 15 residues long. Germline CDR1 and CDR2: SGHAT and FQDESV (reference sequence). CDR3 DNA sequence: TGTGCCAGCAGCACAACCAGGGCGCGGGGCACTGAAGCTTTCTTT. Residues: CASSTTRARGTEAFF.

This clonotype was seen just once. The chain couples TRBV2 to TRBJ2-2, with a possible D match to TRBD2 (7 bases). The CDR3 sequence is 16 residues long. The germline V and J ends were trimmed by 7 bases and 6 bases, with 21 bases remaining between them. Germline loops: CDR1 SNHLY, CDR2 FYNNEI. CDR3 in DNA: TGTGCCAGCATTGGGGGGGCGGGAGTGTTCTCCGGGGAGCTGTTTTTT. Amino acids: CASIGGAGVFSGELFF.

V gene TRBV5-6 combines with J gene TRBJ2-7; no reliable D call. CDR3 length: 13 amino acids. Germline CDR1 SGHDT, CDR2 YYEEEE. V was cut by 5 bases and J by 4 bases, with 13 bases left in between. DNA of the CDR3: TGTGCCAGCAGTCAAGGCTCCATTTACGAGCAGTACTTC. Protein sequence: CASSQGSIYEQYF.

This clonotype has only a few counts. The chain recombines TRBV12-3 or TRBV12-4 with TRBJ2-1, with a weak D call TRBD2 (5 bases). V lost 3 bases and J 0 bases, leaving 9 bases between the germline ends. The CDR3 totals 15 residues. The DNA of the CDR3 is TGTGCCAGCAGTTTGAGGGTGAGCTCCTACAATGAGCAGTTCTTC. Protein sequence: CASSLRVSSYNEQFF.

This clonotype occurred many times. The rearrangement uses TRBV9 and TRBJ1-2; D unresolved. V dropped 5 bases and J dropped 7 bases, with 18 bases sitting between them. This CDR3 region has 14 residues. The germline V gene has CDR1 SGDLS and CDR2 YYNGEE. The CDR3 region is CASSHGVGVSGYTF. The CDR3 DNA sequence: TGTGCCAGCAGTCACGGGGTTGGGGTTTCTGGCTACACCTTC.

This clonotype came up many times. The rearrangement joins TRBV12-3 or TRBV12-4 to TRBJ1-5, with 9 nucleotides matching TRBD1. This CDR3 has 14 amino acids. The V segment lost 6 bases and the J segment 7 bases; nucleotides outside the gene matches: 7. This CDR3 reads CASSPGTGRQPQHF. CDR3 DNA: TGTGCCAGCAGCCCCGGGACAGGGAGGCAGCCCCAGCATTTT.

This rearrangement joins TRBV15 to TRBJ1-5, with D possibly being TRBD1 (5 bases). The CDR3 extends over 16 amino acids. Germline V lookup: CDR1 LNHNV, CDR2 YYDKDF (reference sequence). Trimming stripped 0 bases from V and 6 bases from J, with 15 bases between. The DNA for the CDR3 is TGTGCCACCAGCAGAGATTCGTCAGGGAAGCGTCAGCCCCAGCATTTT. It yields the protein CATSRDSSGKRQPQHF.

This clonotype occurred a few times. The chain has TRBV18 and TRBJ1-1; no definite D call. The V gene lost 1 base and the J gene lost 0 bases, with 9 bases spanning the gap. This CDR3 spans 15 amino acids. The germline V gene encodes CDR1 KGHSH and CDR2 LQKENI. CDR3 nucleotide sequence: TGTGCCAGCTCACCACAGGAGTCCCTGAACACTGAAGCTTTCTTT. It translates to CASSPQESLNTEAFF.

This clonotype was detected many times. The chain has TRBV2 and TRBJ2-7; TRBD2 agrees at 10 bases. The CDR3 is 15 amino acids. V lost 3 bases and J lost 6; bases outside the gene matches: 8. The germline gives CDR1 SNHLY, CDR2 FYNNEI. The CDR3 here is CASSDLEREGLEQYF. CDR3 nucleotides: TGTGCCAGCAGTGATTTGGAGCGGGAGGGCCTCGAGCAGTACTTC.

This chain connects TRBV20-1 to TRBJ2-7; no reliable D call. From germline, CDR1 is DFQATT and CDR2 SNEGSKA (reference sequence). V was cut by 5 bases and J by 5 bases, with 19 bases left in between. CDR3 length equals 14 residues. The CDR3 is CSAFSDRFVNEQYF. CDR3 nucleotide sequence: TGCAGTGCTTTTTCGGACCGTTTCGTGAACGAGCAGTACTTC.

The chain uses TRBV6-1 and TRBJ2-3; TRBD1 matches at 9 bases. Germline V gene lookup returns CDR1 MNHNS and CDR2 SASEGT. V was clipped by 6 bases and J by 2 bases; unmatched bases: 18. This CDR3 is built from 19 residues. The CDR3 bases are TGTGCCAGCAGCTCCGGGACAGGGACCACGGACCCCTCCACAGATACGCAGTATTTT. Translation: CASSSGTGTTDPSTDTQYF.

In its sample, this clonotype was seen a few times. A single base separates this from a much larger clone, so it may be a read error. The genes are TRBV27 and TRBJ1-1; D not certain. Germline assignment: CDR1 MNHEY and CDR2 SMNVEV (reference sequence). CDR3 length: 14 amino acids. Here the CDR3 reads CASSPIALLSKALF. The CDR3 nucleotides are TGTGCCAGCAGTCCTATCGCCCTGCTAAGTAAAGCTCTCTTT.

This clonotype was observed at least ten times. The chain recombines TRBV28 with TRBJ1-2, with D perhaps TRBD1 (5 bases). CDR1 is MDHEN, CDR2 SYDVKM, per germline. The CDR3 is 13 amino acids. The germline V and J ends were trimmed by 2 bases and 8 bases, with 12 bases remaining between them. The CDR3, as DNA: TGTGCCAGCAGTTTAACCAGGGTGAACGGCTACACCTTC. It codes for CASSLTRVNGYTF.

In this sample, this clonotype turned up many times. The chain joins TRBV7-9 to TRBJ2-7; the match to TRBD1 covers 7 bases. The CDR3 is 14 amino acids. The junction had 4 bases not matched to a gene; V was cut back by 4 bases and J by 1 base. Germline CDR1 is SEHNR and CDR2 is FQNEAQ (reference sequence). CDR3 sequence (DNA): TGTGCCAGCAGCTCGGACAGGTCATCCTACGAGCAGTACTTC. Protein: CASSSDRSSYEQYF. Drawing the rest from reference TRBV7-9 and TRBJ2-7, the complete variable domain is DTGVSQNPRHKITKRGQNVTFRCDPISEHNRLYWYRQTLGQGPEFLTYFQNEAQLEKSRLLSDRFSAERPKGSFSTLEIQRTEQGDSAMYLCASSSDRSSYEQYFGPGTRLTVT.

The CDR3 region is CASRRQGPSGNPYEQYF. The CDR3 DNA reads TGTGCCAGCAGGAGACAGGGGCCTAGCGGCAACCCCTACGAGCAGTACTTC. The chain combines TRBV6-1 with TRBJ2-7; D is possibly TRBD1 (8 bases). With 6 bases removed from V and 2 bases from J, the gap between germline ends came to 23 bases. Germline V lookup: CDR1 MNHNS, CDR2 SASEGT. CDR3 length: 17 residues.

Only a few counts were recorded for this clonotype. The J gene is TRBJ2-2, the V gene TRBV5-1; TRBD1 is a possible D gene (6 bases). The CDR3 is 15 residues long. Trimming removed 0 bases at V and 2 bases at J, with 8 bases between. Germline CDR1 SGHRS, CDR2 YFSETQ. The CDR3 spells CASSLEQGNTGELFF. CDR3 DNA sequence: TGCGCCAGCAGCTTGGAACAGGGAAACACCGGGGAGCTGTTTTTT.

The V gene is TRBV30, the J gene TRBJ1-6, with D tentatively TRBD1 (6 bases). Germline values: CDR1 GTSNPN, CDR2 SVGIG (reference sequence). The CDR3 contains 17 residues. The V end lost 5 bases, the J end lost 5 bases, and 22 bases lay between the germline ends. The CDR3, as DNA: TGTGCCTGGGCCCTACCGCAGGGGTCGGGAAATAATTCACCCCTCCACTTT. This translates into CAWALPQGSGNNSPLHF.

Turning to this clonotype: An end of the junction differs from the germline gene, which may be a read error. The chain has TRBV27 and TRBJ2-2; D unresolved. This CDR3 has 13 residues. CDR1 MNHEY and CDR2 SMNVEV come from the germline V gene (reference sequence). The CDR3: CVSSPPMGGELFF. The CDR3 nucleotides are TGTGTCAGCAGCCCTCCGATGGGGGGGGAGCTGTTTTTT.

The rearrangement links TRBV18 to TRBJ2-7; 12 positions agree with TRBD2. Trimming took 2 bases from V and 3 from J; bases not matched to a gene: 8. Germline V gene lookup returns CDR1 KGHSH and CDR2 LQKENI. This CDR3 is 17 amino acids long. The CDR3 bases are TGTGCCAGCTCACCAATCCTAGCGGGAGGGACCCACTACGAGCAGTACTTC. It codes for CASSPILAGGTHYEQYF. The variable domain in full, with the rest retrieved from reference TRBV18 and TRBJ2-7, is NAGVMQNPRHLVRRRGQEARLRCSPMKGHSHVYWYRQLPEEGLKFMVYLQKENIIDESGMPKERFSAEFPKEGPSILRIQQVVRGDSAAYFCASSPILAGGTHYEQYFGPGTRLTVT.

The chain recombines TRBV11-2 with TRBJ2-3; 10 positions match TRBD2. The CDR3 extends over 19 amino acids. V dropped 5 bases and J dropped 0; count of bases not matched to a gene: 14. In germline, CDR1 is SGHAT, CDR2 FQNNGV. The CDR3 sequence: CASSLVAGGGGRSTDTQYF. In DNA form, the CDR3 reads TGTGCCAGCAGCCTTGTAGCGGGAGGAGGAGGCCGCAGCACAGATACGCAGTATTTT.